This paragraph reports one TCR beta chain. What it recognizes is unknown. V was clipped by 5 bases and J by 1 base, with 5 bases between them. CDR3 length equals 12 residues. Germline CDR1 is MNHNY and CDR2 is SVGAGI (reference sequence). This record comes from a study of early T cells in non-severe SARS-CoV-2 infection. Across the whole study: Whole-blood bulk RNA, unsorted, was sequenced, and chains were unpaired.

Molecules of cDNA were individually given unique molecular identifiers that were attached to them. TCRdb re-called the 5' RACE reads through MiXCR, storing one row per CDR3 protein. The sample includes over 85,000 distinct CDR3 sequences, 10% to 15% of them seen just once. Broader study findings: VDJdb matching skewed toward anti-spike CD8 responses, missing private and CD4 specificities.

The sample was whole blood. This receptor was identified in an adult who was a healthcare worker with PCR-confirmed SARS-CoV-2 infection or an uninfected control (not recorded which). This chain joins TRBV6-6 and TRBJ1-1, with D uncertain. The CDR3 region has the DNA TGTGCCAGCAGTCATAGGAACACTGAAGCTTTCTTT. Translation: CASSHRNTEAFF.